Listed below are T cell receptor beta chains from one sample, sequenced in a study of blood T cells in healthy people across ages. TCRdb called the 5' RACE reads again in MiXCR, with one record for every CDR3 protein. This table has about 640,000 distinct CDR3 sequences, 25% to 30% appearing once. The material sequenced was blood. The receptor source for this set is an elderly woman in good health. CDR3s include the opening cysteine and the closing phenylalanine or tryptophan. The order of the fields is V gene, D gene, clone size, J gene, CDR3 DNA, CDR3 protein. The D gene is left open where the match is weak. Expanded clones get a size class; other rows say once, few or many, or leave the size out.

v_call: TRBV12-3/TRBV12-4
d_call: TRBD2
clone_size: NA
j_call: TRBJ2-3
cdr3_nt: TGTGCCAGCAGTCCAGTGGGGACTAGCGGGGGGGTGAGCACAGATACGCAGTATTTT
cdr3_aa: CASSPVGTSGGVSTDTQYF

v_call: TRBV2
d_call: NA
clone_size: many
j_call: TRBJ2-7
cdr3_nt: TGTGCCAGCAAGCTGACGGGCTCTGAGCAGTACTTC
cdr3_aa: CASKLTGSEQYF

v_call: TRBV24-1
d_call: NA
clone_size: many
j_call: TRBJ1-2
cdr3_nt: TGTGCCACCAGTGAAGGGATCAACCATGGCTACACCTTC
cdr3_aa: CATSEGINHGYTF

v_call: TRBV6-1
d_call: TRBD2
clone_size: NA
j_call: TRBJ2-5
cdr3_nt: TGTGCCAGCAGTGAAGGACTAGCGCGGGAGACCCAGTACTTC
cdr3_aa: CASSEGLARETQYF

v_call: TRBV15
d_call: TRBD2
clone_size: many
j_call: TRBJ2-5
cdr3_nt: TGTGCCACCAGCAGAGGTGGACGGGAGGGGGAGACCCAGTACTTC
cdr3_aa: CATSRGGREGETQYF

v_call: TRBV27
d_call: NA
clone_size: NA
j_call: TRBJ1-1
cdr3_nt: TGTGCCAGCAGTTTTCTGGGGCATGGTGGGACTGAAACTTTCTTT
cdr3_aa: CASSFLGHGGTETFF

v_call: TRBV5-1
d_call: NA
clone_size: NA
j_call: TRBJ2-4
cdr3_nt: TGCGCCAGCAGCTTGGGGCAGGGGAGTGATCAGTACTTC
cdr3_aa: CASSLGQGSDQYF

v_call: TRBV7-2
d_call: NA
clone_size: many
j_call: TRBJ2-3
cdr3_nt: TGTGCCAGCAGCTTGGGGCTAGCCCAAGATACGCAGTATTTT
cdr3_aa: CASSLGLAQDTQYF

v_call: TRBV28
d_call: TRBD2
clone_size: NA
j_call: TRBJ2-7
cdr3_nt: TGTGCCTGGGGTGGCGGGAGCTCCTGCGAGCAGTACTTC
cdr3_aa: CAWGGGSSCEQYF

v_call: TRBV11-1
d_call: TRBD1
clone_size: NA
j_call: TRBJ2-7
cdr3_nt: TGTGCCAGCAGCCACAGGGGGCCTCCCTACGAGCAGTACTTC
cdr3_aa: CASSHRGPPYEQYF

v_call: TRBV7-9
d_call: NA
clone_size: NA
j_call: TRBJ1-1
cdr3_nt: TGTGCCAGCAGCCGGGGGCAGGGGATGTCTGAAGCTTTCTTT
cdr3_aa: CASSRGQGMSEAFF

v_call: TRBV7-9
d_call: NA
clone_size: NA
j_call: TRBJ1-1
cdr3_nt: TGTGCCAGCAGCTATGGACAAACTGAAGCTTTCTTT
cdr3_aa: CASSYGQTEAFF

v_call: TRBV5-1
d_call: NA
clone_size: many
j_call: TRBJ1-1
cdr3_nt: TGCGCCAGCAGTTCTAAGGGTGGCACTGAAGCTTTCTTT
cdr3_aa: CASSSKGGTEAFF

v_call: TRBV18
d_call: NA
clone_size: NA
j_call: TRBJ2-1
cdr3_nt: TGTGCCAGCTCACCACCCGACGGCAGCTCCTACAATGAGCAGTTCTTC
cdr3_aa: CASSPPDGSSYNEQFF

v_call: TRBV20-1
d_call: TRBD1
clone_size: many
j_call: TRBJ2-1
cdr3_nt: TGCAGTGCGCCTAGGGGACAGGGACAAGAGGAGCAGTTCTTC
cdr3_aa: CSAPRGQGQEEQFF

v_call: TRBV20-1
d_call: TRBD2
clone_size: NA
j_call: TRBJ2-5
cdr3_nt: TGCAGTGCCGTGCGGGGGAGCGGGGGAGCGGAGACCCAGTACTTC
cdr3_aa: CSAVRGSGGAETQYF

v_call: TRBV6-6
d_call: NA
clone_size: NA
j_call: TRBJ1-5
cdr3_nt: TGTGCCAGCAGGGGGCAGGGGCAGGATCAGCCCCAGCATTTT
cdr3_aa: CASRGQGQDQPQHF

v_call: TRBV6-1
d_call: NA
clone_size: NA
j_call: TRBJ1-4
cdr3_nt: TGTGCCAGCAGTGAAGCTGGAGGGGCCTATGAAAAACTGTTTTTT
cdr3_aa: CASSEAGGAYEKLFF

v_call: TRBV6-6
d_call: NA
clone_size: many
j_call: TRBJ1-1
cdr3_nt: TGTGCCAGCAGCCCCCGTCCCGGGATGAACACTGAAGCTTTCTTT
cdr3_aa: CASSPRPGMNTEAFF

v_call: TRBV6-2/TRBV6-3
d_call: TRBD1
clone_size: many
j_call: TRBJ1-2
cdr3_nt: TGTGCCAGCAGTTACGGGCAGGGGGCATTGAATGGCTACACCTTC
cdr3_aa: CASSYGQGALNGYTF

v_call: TRBV6-2/TRBV6-3
d_call: NA
clone_size: many
j_call: TRBJ2-5
cdr3_nt: TGTGCCAGCAGTCAGCAGGCTCCGGAAGAGACCCAGTACTTC
cdr3_aa: CASSQQAPEETQYF

v_call: TRBV6-2/TRBV6-3
d_call: TRBD1
clone_size: NA
j_call: TRBJ1-2
cdr3_nt: TGTGCCAGCAGTTACGGACAGGGATTCCTCTATGGCTACACCTTC
cdr3_aa: CASSYGQGFLYGYTF

v_call: TRBV28
d_call: NA
clone_size: NA
j_call: TRBJ2-7
cdr3_nt: TGTGCCAGCAGCCGTACTAGAGTTGCAGGGTACGAGCAGTACTTC
cdr3_aa: CASSRTRVAGYEQYF

v_call: TRBV19
d_call: TRBD1
clone_size: few
j_call: TRBJ2-7
cdr3_nt: TGTGCCAGTAGTGGACCTTTTACAGGGGTCCCCCCCGAGCAGTACTTC
cdr3_aa: CASSGPFTGVPPEQYF

v_call: TRBV20-1
d_call: NA
clone_size: many
j_call: TRBJ2-3
cdr3_nt: TGCAGTGCTAGACAAACAAGTACGCAGTATTTT
cdr3_aa: CSARQTSTQYF

v_call: TRBV25-1
d_call: NA
clone_size: many
j_call: TRBJ1-1
cdr3_nt: TGTGCCAGCAGTGAATTCAGGACAGCTTTCTTT
cdr3_aa: CASSEFRTAFF

v_call: TRBV5-5
d_call: TRBD1
clone_size: many
j_call: TRBJ2-1
cdr3_nt: TGTGCCAGCAGCTTTAGACACCGGGACAGGGTTACATCGAATGAGCAGTTCTTC
cdr3_aa: CASSFRHRDRVTSNEQFF

v_call: TRBV18
d_call: NA
clone_size: many
j_call: TRBJ1-2
cdr3_nt: TGTGCCAGCTCACCACGCCCTGACGGGAACTATGGCTACACCTTC
cdr3_aa: CASSPRPDGNYGYTF

v_call: TRBV20-1
d_call: NA
clone_size: many
j_call: TRBJ2-5
cdr3_nt: TGCAGTGCTAGCTGGACAGACGACCAAGAGACCCAGTACTTC
cdr3_aa: CSASWTDDQETQYF

v_call: TRBV5-1
d_call: NA
clone_size: NA
j_call: TRBJ2-5
cdr3_nt: TGCGCCAGCAGCTTGGGTCGGGGGGCCGCGCAAGAGACCCAGTACTTC
cdr3_aa: CASSLGRGAAQETQYF

v_call: TRBV10-3
d_call: NA
clone_size: many
j_call: TRBJ2-7
cdr3_nt: TGTGCCATCAGTGGTAGAGGCGATGAGCAGTACTTC
cdr3_aa: CAISGRGDEQYF

v_call: TRBV12-3/TRBV12-4
d_call: TRBD2
clone_size: few
j_call: TRBJ2-3
cdr3_nt: TGTGCCAGCAGTTTAGCGCAAATAGCGGGGGGTGATACGCAGTATTTT
cdr3_aa: CASSLAQIAGGDTQYF

v_call: TRBV7-8
d_call: NA
clone_size: many
j_call: TRBJ2-7
cdr3_nt: TGTGCCAGCAGCTTAAGCGTTTCGACTAGATCCTCCTACGAGCAGTACTTC
cdr3_aa: CASSLSVSTRSSYEQYF

v_call: TRBV11-2
d_call: TRBD2
clone_size: NA
j_call: TRBJ2-1
cdr3_nt: TGTGCCAGCAGCCAGGCTCCCCGGGGGGCCTACAATGAGCAGTTCTTC
cdr3_aa: CASSQAPRGAYNEQFF

v_call: TRBV12-3/TRBV12-4
d_call: NA
clone_size: NA
j_call: TRBJ1-1
cdr3_nt: TGTGCCAGCAGTTTAGGGCGGGGGAGAAGAACTTTCTTT
cdr3_aa: CASSLGRGRRTFF